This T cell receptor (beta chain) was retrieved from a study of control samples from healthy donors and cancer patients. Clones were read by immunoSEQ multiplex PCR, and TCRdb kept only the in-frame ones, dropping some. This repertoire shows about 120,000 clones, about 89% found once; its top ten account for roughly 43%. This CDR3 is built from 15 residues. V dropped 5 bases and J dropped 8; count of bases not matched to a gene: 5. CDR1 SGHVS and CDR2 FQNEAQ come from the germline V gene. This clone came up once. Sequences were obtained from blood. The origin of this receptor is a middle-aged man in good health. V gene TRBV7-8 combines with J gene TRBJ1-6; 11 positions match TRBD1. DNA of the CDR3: TGTGCCAGCAGCAGGACAGGGGGCTGGGATTCACCCCTCCACTTT. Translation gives CASSRTGGWDSPLHF.